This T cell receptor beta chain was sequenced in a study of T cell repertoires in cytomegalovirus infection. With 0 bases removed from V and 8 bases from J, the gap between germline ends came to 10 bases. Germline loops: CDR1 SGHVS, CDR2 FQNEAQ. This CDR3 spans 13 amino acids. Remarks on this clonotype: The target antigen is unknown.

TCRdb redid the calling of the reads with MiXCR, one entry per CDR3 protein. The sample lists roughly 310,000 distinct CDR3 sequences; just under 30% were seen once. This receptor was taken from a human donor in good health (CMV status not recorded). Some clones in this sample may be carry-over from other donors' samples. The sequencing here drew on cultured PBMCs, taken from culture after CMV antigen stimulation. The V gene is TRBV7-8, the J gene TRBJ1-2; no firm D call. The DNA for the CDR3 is TGTGCCAGCAGCTTAGCGGCGGGCCGCGGCTACACCTTC. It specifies CASSLAAGRGYTF.